This TCR beta chain was recovered during a study of post-analysis software for immune sequencing data. Researchers reported that TCR beta cDNA libraries carried unique molecular identifiers. The authors obtained approximately 460,000 cDNA molecules from approximately 1 to 10 million T cells. TCRdb redid the calling of the PCR reads with MiXCR, one entry per CDR3 protein. The profile shows some 690,000 distinct CDR3 sequences, less than 35% of them singletons. General study results and limits: Patients carried five TRBV segments more frequently than controls did, and TRBV5-6, TRBV5-1 and TRBV20-1 were among them. Samples from a shared batch, those prepared together, strongly co-clustered by F measure.

The V end lost 2 bases, the J end lost 0 bases, and 8 bases lay between the germline ends. CDR3 length: 16 amino acids. The germline CDR1 and CDR2 sequences are MNHEY and SVGEGT. On this clonotype itself: Its antigen is not known.

The sequenced sample consisted of blood. The source of this sequence is a girl aged 10-17 years with multiple sclerosis. The chain carries TRBV6-2 or TRBV6-3 and TRBJ2-6, with a weak D call TRBD1 (5 bases). CDR3 in amino acids: CASSYPGHSGANVLTF. CDR3 bases: TGTGCCAGCAGTTACCCCGGACACTCTGGGGCCAACGTCCTGACTTTC.